The 8 T cell receptor beta chains listed next were all sequenced from one sample in a study of cytomegalovirus exposure and HLA in healthy donors. TCRdb's table, derived via immunoSEQ multiplex PCR, lists solely in-frame clones and lacks some. The sample yields some 240,000 clones, roughly 84% seen once. Sequencing was done on a sample of PBMCs. These receptor sequences come from a woman younger than 30 in good health and CMV-seropositive.

The chain uses TRBV28 and TRBJ1-2; D possibly corresponds to TRBD1 (5 bases). CDR1 and CDR2 (germline): MDHEN, SYDVKM. The CDR3 has 14 amino acids. The V end was cut by 7 bases, the J end by 6 bases, with 18 bases between. The chain's CDR3 is CASTPTDGEDGYTF. The CDR3 region has the DNA TGTGCCAGCACCCCGACAGATGGAGAGGATGGCTACACCTTC.

The chain recombines TRBV7-2 with TRBJ1-5, with D possibly TRBD1 on 6 matching bases. V lost 4 bases and J 7 bases, leaving 11 bases between the germline ends. CDR3 length: 13 residues. Germline lookup yields CDR1 SGHTA and CDR2 FQGNSA. This chain's CDR3 is CASSYLQGQPQHF. As DNA, the CDR3 is TGTGCCAGCAGCTACTTACAGGGCCAGCCCCAGCATTTT.

V and J are TRBV10-3 and TRBJ2-1, with D possibly matching TRBD2 (6 bases). V was cut by 8 bases and J by 8 bases, with 22 bases left in between. The CDR3 loop spans 15 amino acids. Per germline, CDR1 ENHRY and CDR2 SYGVKD. The CDR3 spells CAIGVQGLPGDEQFF. The CDR3 region has the DNA TGTGCCATCGGGGTCCAGGGACTCCCGGGAGATGAGCAGTTCTTC.

The chain carries TRBV7-2 and TRBJ1-2; possible D gene TRBD1, 5 bases. V lost 4 bases and J lost 9, with 12 bases in between. The CDR3 loop spans 12 amino acids. Germline V gene lookup returns CDR1 SGHTA and CDR2 FQGNSA. CDR3 residues: CASSSRDSSYTF. The CDR3, as DNA: TGTGCCAGCAGCTCCCGGGACTCCAGCTACACCTTC.

The V call is TRBV6-6, the J call TRBJ2-4; 7 bases map to TRBD1. The germline V gene has CDR1 MNHNY and CDR2 SVGAGI (reference sequence). J lost 5 bases, V lost 6 bases, and 7 bases had no gene match. This CDR3 has 14 residues. DNA for the CDR3: TGTGCCAGCAGCAAAACCGGGACAGAAAACATTCAGTACTTC. Translating gives CASSKTGTENIQYF.

The chain combines TRBV5-4 with TRBJ2-2, with TRBD1 matching over 8 bases. Germline-derived CDR1 and CDR2 are SGHNT and YYREEE (reference sequence). V lost 0 bases to trimming and J lost 3 bases; unmatched junction nucleotides: 1. The CDR3 extends over 15 amino acids. DNA of the CDR3: TGTGCCAGCAGCTTGGCCAGGGGGCACACCGGGGAGCTGTTTTTT. Translated: CASSLARGHTGELFF.

The CDR3 loop reads CASSQDEIGVYTGELFF. CDR3 in DNA: TGCGCCAGCAGCCAAGATGAGATCGGAGTTTATACCGGGGAGCTGTTTTTT. The chain couples TRBV4-1 to TRBJ2-2; D unclear. The ends were cut back, 0 bases at V and 5 bases at J, with 16 bases in the middle. The CDR3 runs to 17 residues. Germline V CDR1 and CDR2: MGHRA, YSYEKL.

This clone was seen a few times. The rearrangement uses TRBV6-5 and TRBJ1-2, with 8 bases fitting TRBD1. CDR1 is MNHEY and CDR2 is SVGAGI in the germline V gene. The CDR3 spans 13 residues. V lost 6 bases and J lost 4; bases outside the gene matches: 4. Here the CDR3 DNA reads TGTGCCAGCAGAAGGGACAGGTTCTATGGCTACACCTTC. Its translation is CASRRDRFYGYTF.